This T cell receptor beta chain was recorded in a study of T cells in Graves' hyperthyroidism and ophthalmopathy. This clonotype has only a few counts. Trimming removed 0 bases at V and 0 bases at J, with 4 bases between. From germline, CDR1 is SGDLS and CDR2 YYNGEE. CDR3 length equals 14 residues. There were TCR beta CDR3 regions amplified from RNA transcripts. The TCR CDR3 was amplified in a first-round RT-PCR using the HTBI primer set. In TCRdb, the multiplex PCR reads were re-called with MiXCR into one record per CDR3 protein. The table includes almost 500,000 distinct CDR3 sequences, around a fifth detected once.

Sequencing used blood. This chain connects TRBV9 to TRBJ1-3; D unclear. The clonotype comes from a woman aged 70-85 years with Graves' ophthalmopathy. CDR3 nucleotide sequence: TGTGCCAGCAGCGTAGACAGCTCTGGAAACACCATATATTTT. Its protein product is CASSVDSSGNTIYF.